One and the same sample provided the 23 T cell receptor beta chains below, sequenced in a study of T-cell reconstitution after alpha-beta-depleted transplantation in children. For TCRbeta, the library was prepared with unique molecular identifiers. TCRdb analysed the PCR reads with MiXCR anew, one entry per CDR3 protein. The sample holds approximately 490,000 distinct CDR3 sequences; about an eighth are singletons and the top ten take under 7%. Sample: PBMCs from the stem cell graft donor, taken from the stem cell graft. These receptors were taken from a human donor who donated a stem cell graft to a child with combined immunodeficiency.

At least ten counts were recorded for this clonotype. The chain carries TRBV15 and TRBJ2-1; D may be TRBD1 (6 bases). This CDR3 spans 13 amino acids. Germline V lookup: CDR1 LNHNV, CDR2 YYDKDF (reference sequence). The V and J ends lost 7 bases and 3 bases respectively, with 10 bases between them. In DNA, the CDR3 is TGTGCCACCACCTTGACAGGCTACAATGAGCAGTTCTTC. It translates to CATTLTGYNEQFF.

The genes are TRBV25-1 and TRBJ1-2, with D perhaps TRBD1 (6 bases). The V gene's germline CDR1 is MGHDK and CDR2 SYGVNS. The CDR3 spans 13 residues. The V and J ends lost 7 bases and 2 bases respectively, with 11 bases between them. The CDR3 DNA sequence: TGTGCCAGCAAAAGTGGGGGCAACTATGGCTACACCTTC. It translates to CASKSGGNYGYTF.

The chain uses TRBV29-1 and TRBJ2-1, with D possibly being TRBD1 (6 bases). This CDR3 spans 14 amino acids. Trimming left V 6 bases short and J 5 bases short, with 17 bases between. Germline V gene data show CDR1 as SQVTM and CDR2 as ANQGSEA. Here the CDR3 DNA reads TGCAGCGTGGCCCAGGGGATTAGGAACAATGAGCAGTTCTTC. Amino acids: CSVAQGIRNNEQFF.

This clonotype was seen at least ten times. The CDR3 region has the DNA TGCGCCAGCAGCTTGGCCGCAGGGGCCCTGAACACTGAAGCTTTCTTT. This translates into CASSLAAGALNTEAFF. The rearrangement links TRBV5-1 to TRBJ1-1, with D tentatively TRBD1 (6 bases). The germline V gene encodes CDR1 SGHRS and CDR2 YFSETQ. V lost 0 bases and J lost 0, with 12 bases in between. This CDR3 is 16 amino acids long.

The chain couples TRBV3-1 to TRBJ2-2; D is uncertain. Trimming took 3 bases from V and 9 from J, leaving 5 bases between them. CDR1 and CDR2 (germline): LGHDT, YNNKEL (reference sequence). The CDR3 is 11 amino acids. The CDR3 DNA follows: TGTGCCAGCAGCCATTTTAGGGAGCTGTTTTTT. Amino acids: CASSHFRELFF.

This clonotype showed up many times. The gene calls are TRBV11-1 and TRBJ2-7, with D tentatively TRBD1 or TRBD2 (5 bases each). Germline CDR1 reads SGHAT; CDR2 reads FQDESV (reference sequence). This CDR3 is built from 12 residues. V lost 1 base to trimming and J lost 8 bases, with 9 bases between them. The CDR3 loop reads CASSLGGNKQYF. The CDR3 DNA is TGTGCCAGCAGCTTAGGGGGGAACAAGCAGTACTTC.

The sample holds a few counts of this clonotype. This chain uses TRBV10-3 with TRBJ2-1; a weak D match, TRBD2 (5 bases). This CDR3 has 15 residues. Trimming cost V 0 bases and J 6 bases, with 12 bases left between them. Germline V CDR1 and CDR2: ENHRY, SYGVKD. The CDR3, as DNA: TGTGCCATCAGTGAGTCCCGGGGAGCGAGCAATGAGCAGTTCTTC. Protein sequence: CAISESRGASNEQFF.

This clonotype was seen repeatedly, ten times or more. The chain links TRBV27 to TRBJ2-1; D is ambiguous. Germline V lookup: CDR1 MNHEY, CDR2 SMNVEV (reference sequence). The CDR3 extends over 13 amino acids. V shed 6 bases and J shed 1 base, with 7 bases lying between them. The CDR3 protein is CASRLSSYNEQFF. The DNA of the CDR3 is TGTGCCAGCAGACTTTCTTCCTACAATGAGCAGTTCTTC.

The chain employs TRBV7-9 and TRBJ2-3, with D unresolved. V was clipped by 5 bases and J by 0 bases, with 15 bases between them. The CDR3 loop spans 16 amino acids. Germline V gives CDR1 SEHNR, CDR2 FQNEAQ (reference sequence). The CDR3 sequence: CASSPGATTSTDTQYF. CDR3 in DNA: TGTGCCAGCAGCCCTGGTGCGACCACTAGCACAGATACGCAGTATTTT.

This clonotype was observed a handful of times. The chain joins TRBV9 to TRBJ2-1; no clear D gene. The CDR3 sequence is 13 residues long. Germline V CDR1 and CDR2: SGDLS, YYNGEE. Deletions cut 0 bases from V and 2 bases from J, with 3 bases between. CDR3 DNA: TGTGCCAGCAGCGTAGAGGCCTACAATGAGCAGTTCTTC. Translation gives CASSVEAYNEQFF.

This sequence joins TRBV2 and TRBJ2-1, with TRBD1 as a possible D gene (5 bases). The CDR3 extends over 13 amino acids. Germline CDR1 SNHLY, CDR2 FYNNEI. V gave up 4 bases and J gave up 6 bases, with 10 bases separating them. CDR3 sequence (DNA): TGTGCCAGCAGTGTGGCCAGGGCCAATGAGCAGTTCTTC. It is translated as CASSVARANEQFF. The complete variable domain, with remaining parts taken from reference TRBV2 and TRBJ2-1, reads EPEVTQTPSHQVTQMGQEVILRCVPISNHLYFYWYRQILGQKVEFLVSFYNNEISEKSEIFDDQFSVERPDGSNFTLKIRSTKLEDSAMYFCASSVARANEQFFGPGTRLTVL.

The CDR3 nucleotides are TGTGCCAGCAGCCGTCCGGGTTTGGAGCAGTACTTC. This encodes CASSRPGLEQYF. The chain joins TRBV5-5 to TRBJ2-7; D gene ambiguous. The CDR3 runs to 12 residues. CDR1 and CDR2 from the germline V gene are SGHKS and YYEKEE (reference sequence). V was shortened by 4 bases and J by 7 bases, with 12 bases between the two germline ends.

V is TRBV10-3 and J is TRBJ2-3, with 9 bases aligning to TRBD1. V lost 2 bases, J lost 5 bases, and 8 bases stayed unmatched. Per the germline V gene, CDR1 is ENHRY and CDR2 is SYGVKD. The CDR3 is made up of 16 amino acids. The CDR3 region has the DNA TGTGCCATCAGTGAGGGCCAACAGGGGGCTTTAGATACGCAGTATTTT. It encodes CAISEGQQGALDTQYF.

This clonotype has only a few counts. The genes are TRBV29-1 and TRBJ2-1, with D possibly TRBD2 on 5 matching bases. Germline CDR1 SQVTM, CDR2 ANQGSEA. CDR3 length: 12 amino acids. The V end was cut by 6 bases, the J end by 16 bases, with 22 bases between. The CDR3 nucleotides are TGCAGCGTCTCCCGGGGAGCACCTCCTCGATTCTTC. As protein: CSVSRGAPPRFF.

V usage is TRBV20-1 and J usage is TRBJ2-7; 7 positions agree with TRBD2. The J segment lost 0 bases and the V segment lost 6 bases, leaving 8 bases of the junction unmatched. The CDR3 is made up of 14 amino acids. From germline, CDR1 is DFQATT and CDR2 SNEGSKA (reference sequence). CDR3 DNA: TGCAGTGCCTCTAGCGGAGTCGTCTCCTACGAGCAGTACTTC. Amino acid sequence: CSASSGVVSYEQYF.

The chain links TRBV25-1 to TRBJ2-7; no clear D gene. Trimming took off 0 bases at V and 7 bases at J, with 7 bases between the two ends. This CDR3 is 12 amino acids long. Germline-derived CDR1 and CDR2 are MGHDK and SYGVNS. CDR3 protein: CASSEYGNEQYF. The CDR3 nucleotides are TGTGCCAGCAGTGAATACGGAAATGAGCAGTACTTC.

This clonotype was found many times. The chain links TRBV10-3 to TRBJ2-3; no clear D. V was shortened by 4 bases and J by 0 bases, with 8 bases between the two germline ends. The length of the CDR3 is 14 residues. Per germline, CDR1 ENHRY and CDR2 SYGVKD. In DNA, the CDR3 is TGTGCCATCAGTGTAGGGCAGAGCACAGATACGCAGTATTTT. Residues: CAISVGQSTDTQYF.

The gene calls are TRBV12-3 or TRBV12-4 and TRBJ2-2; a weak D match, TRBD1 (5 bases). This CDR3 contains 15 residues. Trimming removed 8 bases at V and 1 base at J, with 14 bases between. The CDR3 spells CASSMDQGNTGELFF. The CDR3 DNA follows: TGTGCCAGCTCGATGGACCAGGGGAACACCGGGGAGCTGTTTTTT.

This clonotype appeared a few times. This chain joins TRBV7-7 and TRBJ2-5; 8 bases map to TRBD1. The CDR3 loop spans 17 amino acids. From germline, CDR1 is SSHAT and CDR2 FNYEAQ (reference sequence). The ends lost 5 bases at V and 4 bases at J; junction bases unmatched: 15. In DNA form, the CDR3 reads TGTGCCAGCAGCCCCAGCACACAGGGGGTAGTTGGAGAGACCCAGTACTTC. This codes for CASSPSTQGVVGETQYF.

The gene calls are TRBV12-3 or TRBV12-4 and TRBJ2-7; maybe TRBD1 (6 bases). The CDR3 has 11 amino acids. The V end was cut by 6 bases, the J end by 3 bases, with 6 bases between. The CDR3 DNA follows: TGTGCCAGCAGGGGACACTACGAGCAGTACTTC. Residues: CASRGHYEQYF.

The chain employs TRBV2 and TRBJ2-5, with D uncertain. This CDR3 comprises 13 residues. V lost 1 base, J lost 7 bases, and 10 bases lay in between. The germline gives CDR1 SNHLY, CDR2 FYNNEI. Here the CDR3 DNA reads TGTGCCAGCAGTGAAGAAGAAGGTCGGACCCAGTACTTC. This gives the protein CASSEEEGRTQYF.

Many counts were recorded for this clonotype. CDR3 nucleotides: TGTGCCAGCAGCATCCGGACAGGGCAGGAGACCCAGTACTTC. Its translation: CASSIRTGQETQYF. The chain is built from TRBV11-1 and TRBJ2-5; 8 bases are shared with TRBD1. The CDR3 has 14 residues. Germline CDR1 reads SGHAT; CDR2 reads FQDESV (reference sequence). V was pared by 5 bases and J by 5 bases, with 7 bases of the junction left unmatched.

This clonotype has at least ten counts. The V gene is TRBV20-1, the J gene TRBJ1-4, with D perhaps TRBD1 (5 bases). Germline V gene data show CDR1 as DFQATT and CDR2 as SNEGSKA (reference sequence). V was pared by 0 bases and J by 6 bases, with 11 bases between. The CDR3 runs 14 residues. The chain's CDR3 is CSARDGGYDEKLFF. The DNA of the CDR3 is TGCAGTGCTAGAGATGGGGGATACGATGAAAAACTGTTTTTT.